These 22 T cell receptor beta chains were sequenced from one sample in a study of blood T cell repertoires in COVID-19. The table came from immunoSEQ multiplex PCR; TCRdb's copy has only in-frame clones and leaves some out. The sample contains about 150,000 clones, roughly 80% of which appear only once. The sample comprised peripheral blood. These receptors all come from a man in his 70s with acute or convalescent COVID-19.

The chain links TRBV5-3 to TRBJ2-1; D call uncertain. TRBV5-3 is labeled an ORF, and its function is uncertain. The CDR3 is 12 amino acids. The V end lost 4 bases, the J end lost 4 bases, and 6 bases lay between the germline ends. The CDR3 spells CARSPKYNEQFF. For the CDR3, the DNA is TGTGCCAGAAGCCCAAAATACAATGAGCAGTTCTTC.

V usage is TRBV29-1 and J usage is TRBJ2-6; D gene ambiguous. This CDR3 has 16 amino acids. V was shortened by 1 base and J by 0 bases, with 10 bases between the two germline ends. Germline V CDR1 and CDR2: SQVTM, ANQGSEA. CDR3 nucleotide sequence: TGCAGCGTTGAAGTCAGGTTTGCCTCTGGGGCCAACGTCCTGACTTTC. It yields the protein CSVEVRFASGANVLTF.

This chain links TRBV7-3 with TRBJ2-3; 8 nucleotides match TRBD1. The J segment lost 0 bases and the V segment lost 5 bases, leaving 4 bases of the junction unmatched. Germline CDR1 reads SGHTA; CDR2 reads FQGTGA. CDR3 length equals 15 residues. The CDR3 region has the DNA TGTGCCAGCAGCCCCGGACAGGGTAGCACAGATACGCAGTATTTT. It codes for CASSPGQGSTDTQYF.

In nucleotides, the CDR3 is TGTGCCAGCAGTTTGGCCGGGACTAGCGGCGCCTACGAGCAGTACTTC. Translated, it gives CASSLAGTSGAYEQYF. This rearrangement joins TRBV28 to TRBJ2-7; 11 bases map to TRBD2. CDR1 MDHEN and CDR2 SYDVKM come from the germline V gene. With V trimmed by 3 bases and J by 2 bases, 6 bases remained unmatched. The CDR3 loop spans 16 amino acids. The complete variable domain, with remaining parts taken from reference TRBV28 and TRBJ2-7, reads DVKVTQSSRYLVKRTGEKVFLECVQDMDHENMFWYRQDPGLGLRLIYFSYDVKMKEKGDIPEGYSVSREKKERFSLILESASTNQTSMYLCASSLAGTSGAYEQYFGPGTRLTVT.

The rearrangement links TRBV28 to TRBJ1-1; 7 nucleotides match TRBD1. J gave up 3 bases and V 8 bases, and 18 bases lay outside the gene matches. Germline loops: CDR1 MDHEN, CDR2 SYDVKM. CDR3 size: 17 residues. CDR3 loop: CASRTQGVMVRDTEAFF. DNA of the CDR3: TGTGCCAGCCGGACTCAGGGGGTAATGGTACGGGACACTGAAGCTTTCTTT.

The gene calls are TRBV5-6 and TRBJ2-3, with D unclear. The CDR3 loop spans 13 amino acids. Germline lookup yields CDR1 SGHDT and CDR2 YYEEEE. The germline V and J ends were trimmed by 1 base and 2 bases, with 5 bases remaining between them. In DNA form, the CDR3 reads TGTGCCAGCAGCTTGAGCCCCACAGATACGCAGTATTTT. It encodes CASSLSPTDTQYF.

This chain connects TRBV9 to TRBJ1-1, with D possibly matching TRBD1 (5 bases). The germline V and J ends were trimmed by 4 bases and 5 bases, with 18 bases remaining between them. From germline, CDR1 is SGDLS and CDR2 YYNGEE. The CDR3 extends over 15 amino acids. The CDR3 nucleotides read TGTGCCAGCAGCCCCCCGGGGGGGTCCTGGACTGAAGCTTTCTTT. Amino acid sequence: CASSPPGGSWTEAFF.

The V call is TRBV28, the J call TRBJ1-5; a possible D gene is TRBD1 (6 bases). Germline V gene lookup returns CDR1 MDHEN and CDR2 SYDVKM. The CDR3 is 16 residues long. The V end lost 7 bases, the J end lost 3 bases, and 19 bases lay between the germline ends. The CDR3 reads CASTTGGGRVNQPQHF. In nucleotides, the CDR3 is TGTGCCAGCACCACGGGGGGGGGCAGGGTCAATCAGCCCCAGCATTTT. The full variable domain, with the rest looked up from reference TRBV28 and TRBJ1-5, is DVKVTQSSRYLVKRTGEKVFLECVQDMDHENMFWYRQDPGLGLRLIYFSYDVKMKEKGDIPEGYSVSREKKERFSLILESASTNQTSMYLCASTTGGGRVNQPQHFGDGTRLSIL.

The gene calls are TRBV24-1 and TRBJ2-1; D unresolved. The germline V gene has CDR1 KGHDR and CDR2 SFDVKD. This CDR3 is 16 amino acids long. Trimming pared 5 bases from V and 3 bases from J, leaving 16 bases between. The CDR3 sequence: CATSARGGNHYNEQFF. The CDR3 region has the DNA TGTGCCACCAGTGCTCGAGGCGGTAACCACTACAATGAGCAGTTCTTC.

The V and J genes are TRBV9 and TRBJ1-4; D is possibly TRBD1 (5 bases). The V end lost 0 bases, the J end lost 5 bases, and 8 bases lay between the germline ends. This CDR3 is built from 14 residues. CDR1 is SGDLS, CDR2 YYNGEE, per germline. The CDR3 here is CASSVDQGNEKLFF. The CDR3 DNA sequence: TGTGCCAGCAGCGTAGATCAGGGCAATGAAAAACTGTTTTTT.

This chain connects TRBV7-9 to TRBJ1-3, with D unresolved. Per germline, CDR1 SEHNR and CDR2 FQNEAQ (reference sequence). The CDR3 has 13 residues. V lost 0 bases and J 8 bases, leaving 8 bases between the germline ends. In DNA form, the CDR3 reads TGTGCCAGCAGCTTAGCGGTGCGATACACCATATATTTT. Translating it yields CASSLAVRYTIYF.

Comment on this clone: Other DNA sequences in the same sample also yield this CDR3. The chain links TRBV11-3 to TRBJ2-5; D uncertain. The CDR3 consists of 14 residues. CDR1 and CDR2 from the germline V gene are SGHNT and YENEEA. The V gene lost 1 base and the J gene lost 2 bases, with 8 bases spanning the gap. CDR3 region: CASSLGASQETQYF. Written as DNA, the CDR3 is TGTGCCAGCAGCTTAGGTGCTAGTCAAGAGACCCAGTACTTC.

This clone appeared a few times. The chain employs TRBV5-6 and TRBJ2-5; unclear D gene. This CDR3 has 13 residues. Germline V gives CDR1 SGHDT, CDR2 YYEEEE. V lost 0 bases, J lost 5 bases, and 8 bases lay in between. As DNA, the CDR3 is TGTGCCAGCAGCTTGGACCAAGCGGAGACCCAGTACTTC. Residues: CASSLDQAETQYF.

The rearrangement joins TRBV5-4 to TRBJ1-1; no reliable D call. V was clipped by 4 bases and J by 2 bases, with 12 bases between them. Germline-derived CDR1 and CDR2 are SGHNT and YYREEE (reference sequence). This CDR3 spans 14 amino acids. CDR3 bases: TGTGCCAGCAGCCATATACAGAAAAACACTGAAGCTTTCTTT. It specifies CASSHIQKNTEAFF.

In its sample, this clone was seen a few times. The J gene is TRBJ1-3, the V gene TRBV2, with TRBD1 matching over 9 bases. V shed 7 bases and J 2 bases; nucleotides not matched to a gene: 18. Germline values: CDR1 SNHLY, CDR2 FYNNEI. The length of the CDR3 is 19 residues. CDR3 region: CASNKAGTGRVAAGNTIYF. The CDR3 nucleotides are TGTGCCAGCAACAAAGCCGGGACAGGGAGGGTTGCTGCTGGAAACACCATATATTTT.

This clone was observed a single time. The gene calls are TRBV5-1 and TRBJ1-4; a possible D gene is TRBD1 (6 bases). CDR1 SGHRS and CDR2 YFSETQ come from the germline V gene. The germline V and J ends were trimmed by 7 bases and 8 bases, with 24 bases remaining between them. This CDR3 has 16 residues. Written as DNA, the CDR3 is TGCGCCAGCGCTGCCGGGACAACTGCCATCGGAGAAAAACTGTTTTTT. Translated: CASAAGTTAIGEKLFF.

V gene TRBV5-1 combines with J gene TRBJ2-7; a weak D match, TRBD2 (5 bases). CDR1 and CDR2 (germline): SGHRS, YFSETQ. V was clipped by 4 bases and J by 3 bases, with 11 bases between them. The CDR3 has 13 amino acids. The CDR3 nucleotides read TGCGCCAGCAGCCCGGGGAGCGGCTACGAGCAGTACTTC. It specifies CASSPGSGYEQYF.

This chain links TRBV30 with TRBJ1-5, with 8 bases fitting TRBD1. With 3 bases clipped from V and 0 bases from J, the junction kept 13 bases outside the gene matches. The CDR3 has 18 amino acids. Germline-derived CDR1 and CDR2 are GTSNPN and SVGIG (reference sequence). This CDR3 reads CAWSPPGTGPYSNQPQHF. In nucleotides, the CDR3 is TGTGCCTGGAGCCCGCCTGGGACAGGCCCTTATAGCAATCAGCCCCAGCATTTT. Together with reference TRBV30 and TRBJ1-5, the CDR3 gives the full variable domain: SQTIHQWPATLVQPVGSPLSLECTVEGTSNPNLYWYRQAAGRGLQLLFYSVGIGQISSEVPQNLSASRPQDRQFILSSKKLLLSDSGFYLCAWSPPGTGPYSNQPQHFGDGTRLSIL.

The chain couples TRBV16 to TRBJ2-1; tentatively, D is TRBD1 (6 bases). Germline V CDR1 and CDR2: KGHSY, FQNENV. Trimming took 5 bases from V and 13 from J, leaving 18 bases between them. This CDR3 comprises 13 residues. The CDR3 region is CASSSLGTSKQFF. The CDR3 coding sequence is TGTGCCAGCAGCTCTTTGGGGACAAGTAAACAGTTCTTC.

This clone appeared a few times. In DNA, the CDR3 is TGTGCCAGCAATGGACTACCCCCCCGGGAGCAGTACTTC. Translated: CASNGLPPREQYF. The chain combines TRBV2 with TRBJ2-7; perhaps TRBD2 as D (6 bases). Trimming removed 7 bases from V and 7 bases from J, with 17 bases in between. The CDR3 extends over 13 amino acids. Germline loops: CDR1 SNHLY, CDR2 FYNNEI.

V is TRBV10-3 and J is TRBJ2-2; 11 bases line up with TRBD1. J lost 7 bases, V lost 11 bases, and 9 bases had no gene match. The CDR3 runs to 14 residues. The germline V gene has CDR1 ENHRY and CDR2 SYGVKD. The CDR3 region has the DNA TGTGCCTCACCGGGACAGGGGGGTGGCGGGGAGCTGTTTTTT. As protein: CASPGQGGGGELFF.

The chain employs TRBV15 and TRBJ1-2; the match to TRBD1 covers 11 bases. CDR3 length: 17 amino acids. Germline V gene sequence: CDR1 LNHNV, CDR2 YYDKDF (reference sequence). The V gene end was trimmed by 5 bases and the J gene end by 4 bases; junction bases not matched to a gene: 12. The CDR3 region has the DNA TGTGCCACCAGCGCAGGACAGGGGGCAGGAGGGGGCTATGGCTACACCTTC. Residues: CATSAGQGAGGGYGYTF.